This passage covers 8 T cell receptor beta chains from one sample sequenced in a study of brain T cells in children with intractable seizures. TCRdb's table, derived via immunoSEQ multiplex PCR, lists solely in-frame clones and lacks some. The sample consists of roughly 69,000 clones, 90% to 96% of them appearing once. The starting material was peripheral blood, obtained at surgery. The receptors were gathered from a boy younger than two with focal cortical dysplasia and intractable seizures.

The rearrangement links TRBV4-1 to TRBJ1-1, with TRBD1 matching over 7 bases. V lost 0 bases to trimming and J lost 0 bases; unmatched junction nucleotides: 10. The germline gives CDR1 MGHRA, CDR2 YSYEKL. The CDR3 has 18 amino acids. The CDR3 DNA reads as TGCGCCAGCAGCCAAGATAGGTTAGAGGGACAGATGAACACTGAAGCTTTCTTT. This codes for CASSQDRLEGQMNTEAFF.

The gene calls are TRBV18 and TRBJ2-3; no definite D call. Germline V gene lookup returns CDR1 KGHSH and CDR2 LQKENI. This CDR3 spans 14 amino acids. V shed 0 bases and J shed 5 bases, with 9 bases lying between them. The chain's CDR3 is CASSPPLRRDTQYF. Written as DNA, the CDR3 is TGTGCCAGCTCACCACCACTTAGGAGAGATACGCAGTATTTT.

The chain links TRBV19 to TRBJ1-4, with 9 bases that match TRBD1. V gave up 8 bases and J gave up 3 bases; unmatched junction bases: 7. The CDR3 length is 15 residues. CDR1 is LNHDA, CDR2 SQIVND, per germline (reference sequence). CDR3 sequence reads: CASGNRDRANEKLFF. In DNA form, the CDR3 reads TGTGCCAGTGGTAACCGGGACAGGGCTAATGAAAAACTGTTTTTT. Supplemented by reference TRBV19 and TRBJ1-4, the full variable domain reads DGGITQSPKYLFRKEGQNVTLSCEQNLNHDAMYWYRQDPGQGLRLIYYSQIVNDFQKGDIAEGYSVSREKKESFPLTVTSAQKNPTAFYLCASGNRDRANEKLFFGSGTQLSVL.

V gene TRBV4-1 combines with J gene TRBJ2-3; TRBD2 matches at 11 bases. V lost 4 bases to trimming and J lost 4 bases; unmatched junction nucleotides: 4. There are 15 residues in the CDR3. Per the germline V gene, CDR1 is MGHRA and CDR2 is YSYEKL. CDR3 coding DNA: TGCGCCAGCAGCCGACTAGCGGGGACCGCAGATACGCAGTATTTT. The encoded protein is CASSRLAGTADTQYF.

This rearrangement joins TRBV13 to TRBJ2-3, with TRBD2 matching 10 bases. Germline CDR1 PRHDT, CDR2 FYEKMQ (reference sequence). V lost 4 bases and J lost 9; bases outside the gene matches: 16. CDR3 length: 17 amino acids. CDR3 sequence (DNA): TGTGCCAGCAGCTCACCCTATCTAGCGGGGGAACCACGGACGCAGTATTTT. Amino acid sequence: CASSSPYLAGEPRTQYF.

The rearrangement joins TRBV5-4 to TRBJ2-1; 13 bases fit TRBD2. V was pared by 2 bases and J by 5 bases, with 7 bases of the junction left unmatched. The CDR3 totals 17 residues. Germline V CDR1 and CDR2: SGHNT, YYREEE (reference sequence). CDR3 nucleotide sequence: TGTGCCAGCAGCTTTACAATACTAGCGGGGGGGGACAATGAGCAGTTCTTC. Translated: CASSFTILAGGDNEQFF.

V is TRBV20-1 and J is TRBJ2-3, with TRBD2 matching 9 bases. This CDR3 contains 14 residues. V shed 3 bases, J shed 4 bases, and the junction held 5 bases outside the gene matches. Germline V CDR1 and CDR2: DFQATT, SNEGSKA (reference sequence). CDR3 in DNA: TGCAGTGCTAGTTCGGCGGGAGGGTCAGATACGCAGTATTTT. Amino acids: CSASSAGGSDTQYF.

This rearrangement joins TRBV4-1 to TRBJ1-2; D unclear. This CDR3 is built from 15 residues. Per the germline V gene, CDR1 is MGHRA and CDR2 is YSYEKL. Between the trimmed V and J ends, which lost 0 bases and 6 bases, there was a span of 14 bases. CDR3 amino acids: CASSQDHLDYHGYTF. For the CDR3, the DNA is TGCGCCAGCAGCCAAGACCACCTTGACTATCATGGCTACACCTTC.